Listed here is a single TCR beta chain. No antigen is known for it. This sample stems from a study of CD8+ T cells in alopecia areata. Across the whole study: Tofacitinib exposure lasted 6 to 18 months, followed by 6 months off drug. Broader study findings: Mice showed TCR sharing more clearly than patients did, possibly owing to HLA. Researchers report lesional scalp, most notably alopecia totalis/universalis, outstripped normal scalp in clonality.

As the sequencing template, cDNA was produced by extracting RNA and reverse transcribing it. Assay: immunoSEQ multiplex PCR; the TCRdb copy retains only in-frame clones and omits some. The sample includes 150,000 to 200,000 clones, roughly 70% of them seen just once. PBMCs, the starting material, were the source of sorted CD4+ and CD8+ T cells. The CDR3 has 14 residues. Germline V lookup: CDR1 MGHRA, CDR2 YSYEKL. V shed 1 base and J shed 9 bases, with 13 bases lying between them. The rearrangement links TRBV4-1 to TRBJ1-3; D not resolved. The TCR originated in a human donor with alopecia areata. Sequencing used CD8+ T cells sorted from blood, obtained at week 0. Written as DNA, the CDR3 is TGCGCCAGCAGCCAAGTGATGGTATCGGGCACCATATATTTT. Amino acid sequence: CASSQVMVSGTIYF.